This T cell receptor (beta chain) was obtained from a study of T cells after yellow fever vaccination. Study conclusions and caveats: The study noted that FACS-sorted repertoires could contain abundant clonotypes contaminating from the bulk population. Only a minor proportion of clonotypes was detected across both CD4 and CD8 compartments.

With respect to this clonotype: The antigen is not known.

In germline, CDR1 is MDHEN, CDR2 SYDVKM. V lost 5 bases to trimming and J lost 6 bases, with 10 bases between them. The CDR3 consists of 12 residues. TCRdb passed the 5' RACE reads through MiXCR, listing each CDR3 protein once. The table shows some 350,000 distinct CDR3 sequences, with more than 9% occurring only once. The chain uses TRBV28 and TRBJ2-5; D remains ambiguous. The sample was PBMCs, taken on the day of the first yellow fever vaccination. The TCR comes from a man aged 18 to 35 who received the YFV17D yellow fever vaccine. CDR3 loop: CASSQQLKTQYF. Here the CDR3 DNA reads TGTGCCAGCAGTCAGCAGCTGAAGACCCAGTACTTC.